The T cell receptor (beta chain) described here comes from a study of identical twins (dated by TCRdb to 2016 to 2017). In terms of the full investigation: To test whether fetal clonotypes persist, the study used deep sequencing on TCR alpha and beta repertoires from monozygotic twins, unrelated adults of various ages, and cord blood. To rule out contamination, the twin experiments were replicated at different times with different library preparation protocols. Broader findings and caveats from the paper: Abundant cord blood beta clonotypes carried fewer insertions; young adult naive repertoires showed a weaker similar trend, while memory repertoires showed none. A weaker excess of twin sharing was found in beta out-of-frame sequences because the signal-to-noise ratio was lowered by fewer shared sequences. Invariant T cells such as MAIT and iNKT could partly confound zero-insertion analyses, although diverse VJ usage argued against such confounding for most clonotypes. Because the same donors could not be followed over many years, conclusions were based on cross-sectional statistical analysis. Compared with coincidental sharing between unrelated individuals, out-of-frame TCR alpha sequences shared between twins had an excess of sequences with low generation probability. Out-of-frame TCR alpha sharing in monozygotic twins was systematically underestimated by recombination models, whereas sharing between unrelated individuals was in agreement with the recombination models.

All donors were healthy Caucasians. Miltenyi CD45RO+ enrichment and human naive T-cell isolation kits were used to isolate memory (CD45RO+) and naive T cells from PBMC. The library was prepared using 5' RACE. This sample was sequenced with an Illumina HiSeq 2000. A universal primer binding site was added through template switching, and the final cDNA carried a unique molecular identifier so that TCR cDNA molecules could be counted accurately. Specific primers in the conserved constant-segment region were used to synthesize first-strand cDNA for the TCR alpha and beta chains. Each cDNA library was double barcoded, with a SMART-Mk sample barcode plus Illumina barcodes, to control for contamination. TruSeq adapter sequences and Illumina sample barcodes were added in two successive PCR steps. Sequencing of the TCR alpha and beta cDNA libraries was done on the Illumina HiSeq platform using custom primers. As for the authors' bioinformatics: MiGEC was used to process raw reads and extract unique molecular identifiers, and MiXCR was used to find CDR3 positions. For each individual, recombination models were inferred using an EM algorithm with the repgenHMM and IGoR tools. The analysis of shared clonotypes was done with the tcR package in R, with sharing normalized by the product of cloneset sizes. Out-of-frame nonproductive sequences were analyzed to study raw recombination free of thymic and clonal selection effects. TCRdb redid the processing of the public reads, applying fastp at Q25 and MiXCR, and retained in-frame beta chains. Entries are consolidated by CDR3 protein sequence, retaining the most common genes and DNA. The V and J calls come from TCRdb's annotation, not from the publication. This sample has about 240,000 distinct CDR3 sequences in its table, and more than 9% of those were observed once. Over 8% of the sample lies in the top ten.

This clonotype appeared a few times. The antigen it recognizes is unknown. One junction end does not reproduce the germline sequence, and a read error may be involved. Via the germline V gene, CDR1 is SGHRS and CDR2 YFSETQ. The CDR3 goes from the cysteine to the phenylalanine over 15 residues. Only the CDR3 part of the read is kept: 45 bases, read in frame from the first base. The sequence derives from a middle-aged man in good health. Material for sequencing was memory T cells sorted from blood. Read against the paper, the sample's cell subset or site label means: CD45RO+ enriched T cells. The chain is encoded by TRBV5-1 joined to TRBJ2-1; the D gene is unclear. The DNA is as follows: TGCGCCAGCAGATTGGAGTGGGGCTCCTACAATGAGCAGTTCTTC. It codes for CASRLEWGSYNEQFF.